This T cell receptor beta chain was captured by sequencing in a study of shared clonotypes between healthy human individuals. V was pared by 6 bases and J by 8 bases, with 14 bases of the junction left unmatched. CDR1 and CDR2 (germline): ENHRY, SYGVKD. The CDR3 has 15 amino acids. Authors' processing steps: ImmunoSEQ gave junction-only sequences without quality scores, so filtering differed. Clones were sequenced by immunoSEQ multiplex PCR, and TCRdb holds only the in-frame ones, with some missing. The V and J calls and clone size are taken from that table; D and trimming were inferred from the DNA. The sample carries a few million clones, 93% recorded once. All donors were healthy HIV-negative adults lacking recent acute infections or vaccinations. A note on this clone: Its specificity is unknown.

Findings of the study overall: Few donors limited the genetic and exposure-history diversity represented.

This clonotype originated in a man aged 18 to 30 in good health. Some clones in this sample may be carry-over from other donors' samples. Material for sequencing was naive CD4+ T cells from PBMCs. The subset here: CD45RA+ positively selected. The gene calls are TRBV10-3 and TRBJ1-2; the match to TRBD1 covers 8 bases. CDR3 sequence reads: CAIRGAGGAVEGYTF. CDR3 bases: TGTGCCATCAGAGGAGCAGGGGGCGCCGTAGAAGGCTACACCTTC.